This is a list of T cell receptor beta chains from one sample in a study of PD-1 blockade in classical Hodgkin lymphoma. Some clones are missing from TCRdb's copy, which holds only in-frame ones; the method was immunoSEQ multiplex PCR. This repertoire shows some 84,000 clones, around nine tenths found once; its top ten account for less than 3%. This specimen consisted of peripheral blood mononuclear cells (PBMCs), obtained before the second cycle of nivolumab. The receptors originated from a human donor with classical Hodgkin lymphoma. CDR3s include the opening cysteine and the closing phenylalanine or tryptophan.

>TRBV28
CASSYRGAETQYF
>TRBV7-8
CASSSSGNTEAFF
>TRBV29-1
CSVRTGLYEKLFF
>TRBV10-3
CAIRQDALAGNNEQFF
>TRBV5-1
CASSLARGSEQYF
>TRBV28
CASSLRVPPIQFF
>TRBV9
CASSVDGSNYNEQFF
>TRBV19
CASSNGGLNTEAFF
>TRBV5-1
CASSPGLITGNTIYF
>TRBV6-5
CAVLREEYNEQFF
>TRBV13
CASSPGTGAYEQYF
>TRBV19
CASSVGGGRRFDEQFF